This TCR beta chain was obtained from a study of response to subunit inactivated influenza vaccine. The CDR3 is made up of 18 amino acids. CDR1 is SGHTA and CDR2 is FQGTGA in the germline V gene. V lost 4 bases and J 0 bases, leaving 19 bases between the germline ends. TCRdb independently ran MiXCR on the RT-PCR reads; one entry per CDR3 protein. The sample includes roughly 650,000 distinct CDR3 sequences, around 15% of them seen just once. Broader study findings: Few new T cells, the authors suggested, are recruited by each seasonal influenza vaccination.

This clonotype has just a few counts. Its antigen is not known. Sequencing used PBMCs from blood, obtained 14 to 15 days before vaccination. This clonotype was sampled from a man aged 50 to 59 who received an inactivated influenza vaccine. This chain connects TRBV7-3 to TRBJ1-3; D gene ambiguous. The CDR3 loop is CASSSRARFLSSGNTIYF. The DNA for the CDR3 is TGTGCCAGCAGCTCCCGGGCACGGTTCCTTTCCTCTGGAAACACCATATATTTT.